Sequencing of this TCR beta chain was carried out in a study of CD8+ T cells in alopecia areata (dated by TCRdb to between 2018 and 2020). Looking at the study overall: The treated patients took part in an open-label pilot trial in which moderate-to-severe alopecia areata was treated with oral tofacitinib at 5 to 10 mg twice daily. Tofacitinib was administered for 6 to 18 months, and 6 months of follow-up off drug were then conducted to assess delayed response and recurrence. For the treated patients, the SALT score, which quantifies what percentage of scalp surface area is affected, served as the measure of disease severity. High-throughput TCRbeta sequencing was used to examine T cell clonal expansion in alopecia areata in both the C3H/HeJ mouse model and human patients. In humans, TCRbeta sequencing was performed on scalp tissue and on sorted CD4+ and CD8+ peripheral blood T cells from healthy controls and from patients with patchy or totalis/universalis alopecia areata. Tofacitinib-treated patients had biopsies at baseline and at 4 and 24 weeks of treatment, with a later scalp biopsy in several patients. Scalp clonality was compared across normal scalp (n=4), patchy alopecia areata scalp (n=8), and alopecia totalis/universalis scalp (n=8). The RNA source kit depended on sample type: the PAXgene miRNA kit for fixed scalp, the miRNeasy kit for PBMCs, and the RNeasy kit for mouse skin. immunoSEQ multiplex PCR using 35 Vbeta forward primers and 13 Jbeta reverse primers was used to amplify TCRbeta CDR3 regions.

From the germline V gene, CDR1 is SGHRS and CDR2 is YFSETQ. The junction shows trimming of 2 bases on V and 5 bases on J, and the gene matches do not reach 3 bases of it. The CDR3 measures 13 amino acids from cysteine to phenylalanine. The kept DNA is CDR3 alone, 39 bases in frame from the first base. On this clone itself: Its antigen remains unidentified. Base qualities are missing; no much larger clone stands one base away.

Points the paper makes about the study in general: Unlike mouse skin, where gammadelta T cells dominate, normal human skin contains resident alphabeta T cells that get sequenced too, which complicates analysis of the scalp TCR repertoire. Lesional scalp, especially in alopecia totalis/universalis, showed higher clonality and more expanded CD8+ clones than normal scalp, suggesting antigenic drive. Many expanded lesional clones persisted in scalp and blood during tofacitinib treatment, which may partly explain relapse after stopping treatment. Scalp clonality and the number of expanded CD8+ clones among the top 100 scalp clones were significantly decreased by tofacitinib. Because the treated cohort was small and had only one nonresponder, larger studies are needed to examine links between baseline CD8+ expansion and response. TCR sequences shared between patients were less clear than in mice, possibly partly because of HLA diversity in the patient population.

The intended sense of this specimen's time point label: about 4 weeks on oral tofacitinib. This specimen's treatment or condition label, interpreted: oral pan-JAK inhibitor, 5-10 mg twice daily. Lesional scalp punch biopsies and peripheral blood were collected from alopecia areata patients. PBMCs were isolated by density centrifugation and stained for CD3, CD4 and CD8, and CD4+ and CD8+ T cells were sorted on a FACSAria. Receptor libraries were prepared by the immunoSEQ multiplex PCR assay. RNA was extracted from all samples and reverse transcribed into cDNA as template for TCR sequencing. First-strand cDNA was synthesized using SuperScript III with a 2:1 mix of oligo-dT and random hexamers. Amplification bias was assessed with a synthetic immune receptor repertoire, and residual bias was removed computationally. Per the source publication's procedure: Raw reads were preprocessed for error removal, and CDR3 was defined according to IMGT conventions as running from the conserved cysteine to phenylalanine. Clonality was computed as 1 minus the Shannon entropy, with the entropy normalized by log2 of the number of productive unique TCRs. Whether scalp clones were CD4 or CD8 was inferred by matching scalp TCRbeta sequences against CD4 and CD8 repertoires sorted from blood. TCRdb re-hosts the immuneACCESS table, in-frame sequences only. Its copies lack some clones; in the studies checked, an unresolved V gene accounts for under half of them, and the cause for the rest is not known. That table furnishes V, J and clone size, whereas the DNA furnished D and trimming. This sample gives around 200,000 clones in total; 50% to 75% of them show up just once. The biggest ten clones account for 4.2% of the sample.

Recombination connected TRBV5-1 to TRBJ2-5; 7 nucleotides in the junction match TRBD2. This sequence was found in a human donor with alopecia areata. Sequencing used CD4+ T cells sorted from blood, obtained at week 4, from a patient treated with tofacitinib. The nucleotide sequence is given as TGCGCCAGCAGCTTCGGGGGGATGGAGACCCAGTACTTC. Translated, it gives CASSFGGMETQYF.